Sequencing of this TCR beta chain was carried out in a study of cytomegalovirus exposure and HLA in healthy donors. The germline CDR1 and CDR2 sequences are SGHNT and YYREEE (reference sequence). V was cut by 0 bases and J by 4 bases, with 10 bases left in between. The CDR3 extends over 14 amino acids. Likely unrecorded immune exposures existed in these nominally healthy donors. PCR was performed using 60 Vbeta and 13 Jbeta primers. Profiled with immunoSEQ multiplex PCR; TCRdb holds only in-frame clones, not every one. Of 130,000 or so clones listed, 65% to 75% are singletons. The sequencing sample was made of PBMCs. The chain couples TRBV5-4 to TRBJ2-5; tentatively, D is TRBD1 (5 bases). The receptor comes from a man aged 40-49 years in good health and CMV-seropositive. The DNA for the CDR3 is TGTGCCAGCAGCTTGGAGGTCAGGGTAGAGACCCAGTACTTC. Amino acid sequence: CASSLEVRVETQYF.